This T cell receptor beta chain was retrieved from a study of blood T cell repertoires in COVID-19. Produced via immunoSEQ multiplex PCR; TCRdb's table is partial and in-frame only. The data show 100,000 or so clones, over 75% seen once. This clonotype was sampled from a man aged 50 or older with acute or convalescent COVID-19. Sequences were obtained from peripheral blood.

The CDR3 bases are TGTGCCAGCAGCCATGGGGGGACTAGCGGGGTAAACGAGCAGTACTTC. Protein: CASSHGGTSGVNEQYF. The chain is built from TRBV14 and TRBJ2-7; 13 positions match TRBD2. Germline V lookup: CDR1 SGHDN, CDR2 FVKESK. V shed 3 bases and J 5 bases; nucleotides not matched to a gene: 7. This CDR3 is built from 16 residues. Based on the CDR3 plus reference TRBV14 and TRBJ2-7, the full variable domain is EAGVTQFPSHSVIEKGQTVTLRCDPISGHDNLYWYRRVMGKEIKFLLHFVKESKQDESGMPNNRFLAERTGGTYSTLKVQPAELEDSGVYFCASSHGGTSGVNEQYFGPGTRLTVT.